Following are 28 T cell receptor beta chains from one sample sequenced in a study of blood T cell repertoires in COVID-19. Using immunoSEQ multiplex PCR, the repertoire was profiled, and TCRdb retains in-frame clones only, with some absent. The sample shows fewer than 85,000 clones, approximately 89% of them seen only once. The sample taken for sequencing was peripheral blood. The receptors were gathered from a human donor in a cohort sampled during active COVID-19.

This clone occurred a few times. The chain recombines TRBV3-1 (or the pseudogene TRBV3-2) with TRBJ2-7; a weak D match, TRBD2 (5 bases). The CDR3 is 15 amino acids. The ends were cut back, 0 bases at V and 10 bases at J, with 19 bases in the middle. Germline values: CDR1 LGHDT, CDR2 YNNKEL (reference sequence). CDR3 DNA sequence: TGTGCCAGCAGCCAAGATCTGAGCGGCGGGTCAAGACAGTACTTC. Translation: CASSQDLSGGSRQYF.

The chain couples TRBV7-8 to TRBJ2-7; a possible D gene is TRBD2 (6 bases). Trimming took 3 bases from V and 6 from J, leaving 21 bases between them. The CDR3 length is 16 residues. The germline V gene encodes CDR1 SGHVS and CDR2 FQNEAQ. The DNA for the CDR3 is TGTGCCAGCAGCTTTGACTTCGGGAGTAGTGGGCGCGAGCAGTACTTC. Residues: CASSFDFGSSGREQYF.

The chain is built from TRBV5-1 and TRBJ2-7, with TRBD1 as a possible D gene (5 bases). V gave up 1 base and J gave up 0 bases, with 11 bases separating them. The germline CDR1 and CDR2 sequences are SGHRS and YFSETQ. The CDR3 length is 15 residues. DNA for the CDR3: TGCGCCAGCAGCTTGACAGGTACAAGCTCCTACGAGCAGTACTTC. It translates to CASSLTGTSSYEQYF.

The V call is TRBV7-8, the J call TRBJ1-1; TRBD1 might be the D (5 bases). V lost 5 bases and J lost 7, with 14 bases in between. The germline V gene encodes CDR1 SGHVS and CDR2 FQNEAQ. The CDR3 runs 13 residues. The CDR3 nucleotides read TGTGCCAGCAGCGCGGCCAGGGTGGGTGAAGCTTTCTTT. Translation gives CASSAARVGEAFF. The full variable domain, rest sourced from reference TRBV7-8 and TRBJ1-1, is GAGVSQSPRYKVAKRGQDVALRCDPISGHVSLFWYQQALGQGPEFLTYFQNEAQLDKSGLPSDRFFAERPEGSVSTLKIQRTQQEDSAVYLCASSAARVGEAFFGQGTRLTVV.

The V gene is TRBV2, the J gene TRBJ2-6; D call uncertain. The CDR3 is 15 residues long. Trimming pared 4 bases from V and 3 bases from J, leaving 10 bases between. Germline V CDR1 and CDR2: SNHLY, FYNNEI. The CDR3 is CASSGGPGGANVLTF. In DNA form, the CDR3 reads TGTGCCAGCAGTGGAGGCCCTGGTGGGGCCAACGTCCTGACTTTC.

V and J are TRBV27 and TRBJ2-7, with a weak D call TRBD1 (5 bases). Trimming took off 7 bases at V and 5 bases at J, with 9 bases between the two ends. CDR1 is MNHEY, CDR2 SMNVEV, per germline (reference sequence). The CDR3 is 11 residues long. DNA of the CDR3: TGTGCCAGCACTCAGGGAAACGAGCAGTACTTC. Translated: CASTQGNEQYF.

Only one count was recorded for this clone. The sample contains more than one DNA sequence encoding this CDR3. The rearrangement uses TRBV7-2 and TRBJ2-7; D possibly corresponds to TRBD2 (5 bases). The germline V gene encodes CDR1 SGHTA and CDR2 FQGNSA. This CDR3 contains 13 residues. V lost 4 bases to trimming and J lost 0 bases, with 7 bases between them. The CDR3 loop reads CASSSTSSYEQYF. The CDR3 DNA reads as TGTGCCAGCAGCTCCACTAGCTCCTACGAGCAGTACTTC.

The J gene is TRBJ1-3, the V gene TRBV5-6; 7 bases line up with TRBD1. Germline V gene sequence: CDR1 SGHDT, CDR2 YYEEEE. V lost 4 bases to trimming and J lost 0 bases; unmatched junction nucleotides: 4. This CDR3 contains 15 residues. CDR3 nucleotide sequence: TGTGCCAGCAGCACAGGGGTCTCCTCTGGAAACACCATATATTTT. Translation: CASSTGVSSGNTIYF. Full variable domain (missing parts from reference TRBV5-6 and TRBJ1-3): DAGVTQSPTHLIKTRGQQVTLRCSPKSGHDTVSWYQQALGQGPQFIFQYYEEEERQRGNFPDRFSGHQFPNYSSELNVNALLLGDSALYLCASSTGVSSGNTIYFGEGSWLTVV.

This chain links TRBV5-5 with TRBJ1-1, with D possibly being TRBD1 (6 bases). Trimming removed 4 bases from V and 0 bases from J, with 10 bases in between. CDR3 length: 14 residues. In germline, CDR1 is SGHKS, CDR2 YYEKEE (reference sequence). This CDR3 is CASSTGHLNTEAFF. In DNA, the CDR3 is TGTGCCAGCAGCACGGGACATCTGAACACTGAAGCTTTCTTT.

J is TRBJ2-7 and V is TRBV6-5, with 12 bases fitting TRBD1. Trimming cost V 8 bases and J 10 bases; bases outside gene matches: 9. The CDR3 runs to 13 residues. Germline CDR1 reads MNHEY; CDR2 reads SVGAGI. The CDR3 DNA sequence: TGTGCCAGCGCCCTCGGGACAGGGGGCTCTCAGTACTTC. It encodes CASALGTGGSQYF.

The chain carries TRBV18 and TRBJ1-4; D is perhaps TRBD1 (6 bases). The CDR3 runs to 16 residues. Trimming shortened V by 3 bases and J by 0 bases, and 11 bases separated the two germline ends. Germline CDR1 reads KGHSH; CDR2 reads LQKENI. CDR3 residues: CASSPRRQATNEKLFF. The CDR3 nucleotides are TGTGCCAGCTCACCCAGAAGACAGGCAACTAATGAAAAACTGTTTTTT. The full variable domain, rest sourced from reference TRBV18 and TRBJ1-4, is NAGVMQNPRHLVRRRGQEARLRCSPMKGHSHVYWYRQLPEEGLKFMVYLQKENIIDESGMPKERFSAEFPKEGPSILRIQQVVRGDSAAYFCASSPRRQATNEKLFFGSGTQLSVL.

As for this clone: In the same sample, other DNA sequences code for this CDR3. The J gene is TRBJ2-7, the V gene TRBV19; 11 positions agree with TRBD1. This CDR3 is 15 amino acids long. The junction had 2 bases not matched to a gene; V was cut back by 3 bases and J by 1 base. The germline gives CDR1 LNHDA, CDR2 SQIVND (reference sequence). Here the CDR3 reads CASSMGQGGSYEQYF. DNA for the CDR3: TGTGCCAGTAGTATGGGACAGGGGGGATCCTACGAGCAGTACTTC.

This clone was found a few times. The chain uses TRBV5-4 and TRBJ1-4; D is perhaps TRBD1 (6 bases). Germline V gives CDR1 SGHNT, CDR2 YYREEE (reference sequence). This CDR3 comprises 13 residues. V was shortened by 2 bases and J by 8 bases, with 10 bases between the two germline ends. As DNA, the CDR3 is TGTGCCAGCAGCTTACAAGGGGGAGAAAAACTGTTTTTT. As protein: CASSLQGGEKLFF.

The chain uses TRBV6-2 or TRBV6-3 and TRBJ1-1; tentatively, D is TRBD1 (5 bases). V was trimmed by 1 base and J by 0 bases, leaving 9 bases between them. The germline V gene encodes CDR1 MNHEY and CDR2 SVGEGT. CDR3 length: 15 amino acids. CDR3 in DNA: TGTGCCAGCAGTTACTTAGGGGTAATGAACACTGAAGCTTTCTTT. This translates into CASSYLGVMNTEAFF.

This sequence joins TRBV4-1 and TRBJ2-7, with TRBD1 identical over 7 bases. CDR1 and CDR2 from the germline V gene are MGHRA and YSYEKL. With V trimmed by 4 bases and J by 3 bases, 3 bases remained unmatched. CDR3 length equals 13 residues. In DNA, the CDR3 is TGCGCCAGCAGCCCCCGGGACAGCTACGAGCAGTACTTC. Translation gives CASSPRDSYEQYF.

In nucleotides, the CDR3 is TGTGCCAGCAGCTGGGACAGGATAAACTATGGCTACACCTTC. Translation: CASSWDRINYGYTF. The rearrangement uses TRBV5-4 and TRBJ1-2; the match to TRBD1 covers 8 bases. V lost 3 bases, J lost 2 bases, and 3 bases stayed unmatched. Germline values: CDR1 SGHNT, CDR2 YYREEE (reference sequence). This CDR3 spans 14 amino acids.

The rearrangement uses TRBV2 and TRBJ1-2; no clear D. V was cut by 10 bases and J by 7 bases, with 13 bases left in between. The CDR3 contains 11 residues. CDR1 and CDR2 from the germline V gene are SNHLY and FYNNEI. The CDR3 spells CATMRDLGYTF. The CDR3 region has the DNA TGTGCCACAATGAGAGATCTTGGCTACACCTTC.

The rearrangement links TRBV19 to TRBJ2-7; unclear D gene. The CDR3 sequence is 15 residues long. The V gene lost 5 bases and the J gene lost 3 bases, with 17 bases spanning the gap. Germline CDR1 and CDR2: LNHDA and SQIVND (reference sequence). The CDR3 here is CASSARLLSDYEQYF. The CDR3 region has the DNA TGTGCCAGTAGTGCCCGACTCTTATCGGACTACGAGCAGTACTTC.

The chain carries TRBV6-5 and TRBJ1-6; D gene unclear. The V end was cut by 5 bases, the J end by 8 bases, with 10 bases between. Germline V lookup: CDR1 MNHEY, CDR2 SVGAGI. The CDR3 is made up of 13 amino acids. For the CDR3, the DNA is TGTGCCAGCAGTCCCTCCCGGGATTCACCCCTCCACTTT. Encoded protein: CASSPSRDSPLHF.

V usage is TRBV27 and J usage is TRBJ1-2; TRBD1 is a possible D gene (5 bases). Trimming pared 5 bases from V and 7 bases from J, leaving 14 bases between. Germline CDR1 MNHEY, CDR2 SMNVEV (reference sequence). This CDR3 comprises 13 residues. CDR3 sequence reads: CASSPQGNSGYTF. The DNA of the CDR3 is TGTGCCAGCAGTCCGCAGGGTAACAGTGGCTACACCTTC.

In DNA, the CDR3 is TGTGCCAGCAGCCGGGACATCTCCTACGAGCAGTACTTC. Protein sequence: CASSRDISYEQYF. V usage is TRBV3-1 (or the pseudogene TRBV3-2) and J usage is TRBJ2-7, with D perhaps TRBD1 (6 bases). Trimming cost V 4 bases and J 0 bases, with 7 bases left between them. The germline V gene has CDR1 LGHDT and CDR2 YNNKEL (reference sequence). The CDR3 runs to 13 residues.

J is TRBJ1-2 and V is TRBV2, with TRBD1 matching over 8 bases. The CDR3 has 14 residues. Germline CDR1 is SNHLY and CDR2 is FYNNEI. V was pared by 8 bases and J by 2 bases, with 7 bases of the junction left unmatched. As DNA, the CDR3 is TGTGCCAGCCAGGGGCAGGGGGCCAACTATGGCTACACCTTC. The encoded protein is CASQGQGANYGYTF. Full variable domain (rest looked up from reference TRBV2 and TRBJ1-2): EPEVTQTPSHQVTQMGQEVILRCVPISNHLYFYWYRQILGQKVEFLVSFYNNEISEKSEIFDDQFSVERPDGSNFTLKIRSTKLEDSAMYFCASQGQGANYGYTFGSGTRLTVV.

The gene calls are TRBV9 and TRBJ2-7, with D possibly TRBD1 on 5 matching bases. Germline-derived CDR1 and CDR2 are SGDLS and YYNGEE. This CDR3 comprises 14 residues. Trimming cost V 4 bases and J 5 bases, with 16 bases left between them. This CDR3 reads CASSYRGIGDEQYF. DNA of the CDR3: TGTGCCAGCAGCTATAGGGGTATTGGGGACGAGCAGTACTTC.

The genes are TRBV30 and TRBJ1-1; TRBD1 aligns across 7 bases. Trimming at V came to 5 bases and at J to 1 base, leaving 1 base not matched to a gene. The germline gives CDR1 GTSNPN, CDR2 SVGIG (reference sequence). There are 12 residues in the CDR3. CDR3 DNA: TGTGCCTGGGGGACAGAGAACACTGAAGCTTTCTTT. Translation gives CAWGTENTEAFF.

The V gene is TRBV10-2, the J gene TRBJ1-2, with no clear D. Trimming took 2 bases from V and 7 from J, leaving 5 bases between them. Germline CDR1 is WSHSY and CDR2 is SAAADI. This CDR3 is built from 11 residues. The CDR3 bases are TGCGCCAGCAGTGAGAATAGTGGCTACACCTTC. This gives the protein CASSENSGYTF.

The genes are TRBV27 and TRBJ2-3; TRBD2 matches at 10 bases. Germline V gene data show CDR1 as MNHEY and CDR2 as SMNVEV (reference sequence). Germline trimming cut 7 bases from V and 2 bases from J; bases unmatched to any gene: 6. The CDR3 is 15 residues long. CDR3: CASTPGLAYTDTQYF. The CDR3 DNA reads TGTGCCAGCACCCCGGGACTAGCGTACACAGATACGCAGTATTTT.

CDR3 residues: CASWDRGVINEKLFF. CDR3 nucleotides: TGTGCCAGCTGGGACAGGGGGGTTATTAATGAAAAACTGTTTTTT. The chain is built from TRBV28 and TRBJ1-4; 11 bases map to TRBD1. The J segment lost 4 bases and the V segment lost 8 bases, leaving 6 bases of the junction unmatched. CDR3 size: 15 residues. Germline CDR1 MDHEN, CDR2 SYDVKM.

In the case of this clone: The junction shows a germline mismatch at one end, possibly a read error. CDR3 amino acids: CASSDSGGTNEKLFF. The DNA for the CDR3 is TGTGCCAGCAGTGACTCTGGGGGGACTAATGAAAAACTGTTTTTT. The rearrangement joins TRBV6-5 to TRBJ1-4; D possibly corresponds to TRBD1 (5 bases). This CDR3 contains 15 residues. Germline lookup yields CDR1 MNHEY and CDR2 SVGAGI.